The clone carrying this T cell receptor beta chain has a count of ten or more. V dropped 0 bases and J dropped 1 base, with 9 bases sitting between them. Per the germline V gene, CDR1 is MGHRA and CDR2 is YSYEKL. The CDR3 length is 15 residues. This sample stems from a study of T-cell reconstitution after alpha-beta-depleted transplantation in children. The TCRbeta library incorporated unique molecular identifiers. TCRdb reanalysed the PCR reads using MiXCR and keeps one entry per CDR3 protein. Counted here are 150,000 to 250,000 distinct CDR3 sequences, roughly 6% occurring once; the ten biggest clones make up 4.5%.

Sequences were derived from PBMCs, sampled before TCRalphabeta/CD19-depleted stem cell transplant. This clonotype was obtained from a girl under three years old with combined immunodeficiency, due to receive a stem cell transplant. The rearrangement uses TRBV4-1 and TRBJ1-1; D gene ambiguous. DNA for the CDR3: TGCGCCAGCAGCCAAGAAGCAACTTCGAACACTGAAGCTTTCTTT. Translated, it gives CASSQEATSNTEAFF.